These 4 T cell receptor beta chains share one sample of origin, sequenced in a study of identical twins listed by TCRdb under 2016. Library preparation used 5' RACE. TCRdb lists the instrument as Illumina HiSeq 2000. The public sequencing data were trimmed at Q25 with fastp and processed into clonotypes with MiXCR by TCRdb, which kept only in-frame beta chains. A single entry per CDR3 protein holds the most common genes and DNA from its merged rows. In all, the sample holds about 470,000 distinct CDR3 sequences, and more than 20% of those were seen once. 2.9% of the sample is held by the ten biggest clonotypes. These data were likewise used in another study, on T cells expressing NK-cell markers.

Sequenced material: CD4+ T cells sorted from blood. The source is a woman under 30 in good health.

This clonotype was seen a handful of times. This chain links TRBV7-9 with TRBJ1-4; possible D gene TRBD1, 5 bases. Trimming pared 5 bases from V and 4 bases from J, leaving 14 bases between. CDR3 length: 15 residues. Germline V gives CDR1 SEHNR, CDR2 FQNEAQ (reference sequence). In nucleotides, the CDR3 is TGTGCCAGCAGCCTTGGGGCAGCCGATAATGAAAAACTGTTTTTT. This codes for CASSLGAADNEKLFF.

The chain joins TRBV7-9 to TRBJ2-7; weak D call: TRBD2 (5 bases). Deletions cut 0 bases from V and 6 bases from J, with 15 bases between. Germline assignment: CDR1 SEHNR and CDR2 FQNEAQ (reference sequence). CDR3 size: 15 residues. The CDR3 coding sequence is TGTGCCAGCAGCTTAGCAGGGCTAGTGGCGGGCGAGCAGTACTTC. Translated: CASSLAGLVAGEQYF.

The chain employs TRBV20-1 and TRBJ2-4, with 10 bases fitting TRBD2. The length of the CDR3 is 16 residues. Germline CDR1 is DFQATT and CDR2 is SNEGSKA (reference sequence). V was pared by 6 bases and J by 7 bases, with 15 bases of the junction left unmatched. The CDR3 reads CSAARTSGAMGNIQYF. CDR3 nucleotide sequence: TGCAGTGCAGCTCGGACTAGCGGTGCGATGGGTAACATTCAGTACTTC.

This clonotype was counted between two and nine times. The rearrangement links TRBV6-5 to TRBJ1-2, with D possibly TRBD1 on 6 matching bases. The CDR3 sequence is 14 residues long. Germline loops: CDR1 MNHEY, CDR2 SVGAGI. The V end lost 0 bases, the J end lost 6 bases, and 11 bases lay between the germline ends. The CDR3 DNA is TGTGCCAGCAGTTACTCGGCAGGGGATGATGGCTACACCTTC. Translated, it gives CASSYSAGDDGYTF.